A single sample gave rise to the 29 T cell receptor beta chains below, sequenced in a study of blood T cell repertoires in COVID-19. Clones were read by immunoSEQ multiplex PCR, and TCRdb kept only the in-frame ones, dropping some. The sample lists about 190,000 clones, more than 75% occurring once. Sequenced input: PBMCs or T cells enriched from blood (not recorded which). The receptors were sampled from a woman aged 45-60 years with acute COVID-19.

The chain joins TRBV5-5 to TRBJ2-7; 7 nucleotides align to TRBD1. The CDR3 covers 16 residues. The junction had 10 bases not matched to a gene; V was cut back by 4 bases and J by 0 bases. Germline CDR1 reads SGHKS; CDR2 reads YYEKEE (reference sequence). In nucleotides, the CDR3 is TGTGCCAGCAGCCCCCGGGACAGAGGAATCTCCTACGAGCAGTACGTC. Encoded protein: CASSPRDRGISYEQYV.

The chain is built from TRBV6-5 and TRBJ2-5, with D perhaps matching TRBD1 (5 bases). V was shortened by 8 bases and J by 5 bases, with 15 bases between the two germline ends. The CDR3 consists of 13 residues. Germline assignment: CDR1 MNHEY and CDR2 SVGAGI. For the CDR3, the DNA is TGTGCCAGCTTTTCTAGGGGATGGGAGACCCAGTACTTC. Translated, it gives CASFSRGWETQYF.

The chain is built from TRBV3-1 (or the pseudogene TRBV3-2) and TRBJ2-1; 7 bases line up with TRBD2. V shed 4 bases, J shed 10 bases, and the junction held 16 bases outside the gene matches. The CDR3 consists of 16 residues. CDR1 and CDR2 from the germline V gene are LGHDT and YNNKEL (reference sequence). The CDR3 DNA is TGTGCCAGCAGCCTCCTTCGGGGGGAGACGGCAGGGGAGCAGTTCTTC. This sequence encodes CASSLLRGETAGEQFF.

The V gene is TRBV9, the J gene TRBJ1-1, with D perhaps TRBD1 (5 bases). V shed 6 bases and J shed 0 bases, with 9 bases lying between them. Germline CDR1 reads SGDLS; CDR2 reads YYNGEE. The CDR3 covers 13 residues. CDR3 sequence: CASKGQLNTEAFF. CDR3 DNA: TGTGCCAGCAAGGGGCAGTTGAACACTGAAGCTTTCTTT.

The chain combines TRBV11-2 with TRBJ2-1; 8 bases align to TRBD2. The CDR3 spans 15 residues. CDR1 is SGHAT and CDR2 is FQNNGV in the germline V gene. V gave up 1 base and J gave up 7 bases; unmatched junction bases: 6. CDR3 region: CASSLVRGGNNEQFF. In nucleotides, the CDR3 is TGTGCCAGCAGCTTAGTTCGGGGGGGGAATAATGAGCAGTTCTTC.

This rearrangement joins TRBV6-5 to TRBJ2-7; D is possibly TRBD2 (5 bases). CDR1 is MNHEY and CDR2 is SVGAGI in the germline V gene. This CDR3 has 12 residues. V was trimmed by 7 bases and J by 7 bases, leaving 14 bases between them. The CDR3 sequence: CASIARSGEQYV. DNA for the CDR3: TGTGCCAGCATTGCCCGGTCGGGGGAGCAGTACGTC.

The rearrangement joins TRBV24-1 to TRBJ2-1, with 8 bases fitting TRBD1. CDR3 length equals 16 residues. V trimming: 4 bases; J trimming: 9 bases; junction bases outside the gene matches: 13. Germline CDR1 reads KGHDR; CDR2 reads SFDVKD. The CDR3, as DNA: TGTGCCACCAGTGACTTAGGACAGGGAGGTTGGGGTGAGCAGTTCTTC. It specifies CATSDLGQGGWGEQFF.

The rearrangement links TRBV28 to TRBJ1-1; TRBD1 agrees at 7 bases. There are 15 residues in the CDR3. The V gene's germline CDR1 is MDHEN and CDR2 SYDVKM. Trimming removed 7 bases from V and 1 base from J; junction bases left unmatched: 9. This CDR3 reads CASKPTGAQNTEAFF. The CDR3 DNA sequence: TGTGCCAGCAAACCCACAGGGGCTCAGAACACTGAAGCTTTCTTT.

This clone showed up just a few times. The V gene is TRBV4-2, the J gene TRBJ2-1, with D possibly being TRBD2 (6 bases). With 4 bases removed from V and 0 bases from J, the gap between germline ends came to 19 bases. The CDR3 covers 18 residues. Germline V gene lookup returns CDR1 LGHNA and CDR2 YNFKEQ. The CDR3 region is CASSPGSGVGGSYNEQFF. CDR3 coding DNA: TGTGCCAGCAGCCCCGGGAGTGGAGTAGGCGGCTCCTACAATGAGCAGTTCTTC.

The chain carries TRBV7-9 and TRBJ1-1; D is uncertain. Germline V gene lookup returns CDR1 SEHNR and CDR2 FQNEAQ (reference sequence). This CDR3 spans 13 amino acids. Trimming removed 8 bases from V and 0 bases from J, with 10 bases in between. The CDR3 coding sequence is TGTGCCAGCGTGGAGGACCTGAACACTGAAGCTTTCTTT. It codes for CASVEDLNTEAFF.

V is TRBV10-3 and J is TRBJ1-6; 7 bases align to TRBD1. The V gene end was trimmed by 5 bases and the J gene end by 10 bases; junction bases not matched to a gene: 14. Germline V lookup: CDR1 ENHRY, CDR2 SYGVKD. This CDR3 spans 16 amino acids. CDR3 sequence (DNA): TGTGCCATCAGTTCTACCGGACAGGCTTTCGAGTCACCCCTCCACTTT. Protein product: CAISSTGQAFESPLHF.

This clone has more than one count but fewer than ten. V and J are TRBV6-5 and TRBJ2-5; possible D gene TRBD2, 5 bases. The germline V gene has CDR1 MNHEY and CDR2 SVGAGI. CDR3 length: 13 residues. The CDR3 nucleotides are TGTGCGACCCGGGGAGAGGTAGGGGAGACCCAGTACTTC. Its translation: CATRGEVGETQYF.

This clone was seen a handful of times. The chain has TRBV28 and TRBJ1-1; D not resolved. There are 15 residues in the CDR3. Trimming cost V 1 base and J 0 bases, with 9 bases left between them. The germline CDR1 and CDR2 sequences are MDHEN and SYDVKM. As DNA, the CDR3 is TGTGCCAGCAGTTTATTGGCAGAAATGAACACTGAAGCTTTCTTT. Protein product: CASSLLAEMNTEAFF.

V gene TRBV5-5 combines with J gene TRBJ1-1; no reliable D call. Germline V gives CDR1 SGHKS, CDR2 YYEKEE (reference sequence). With 2 bases removed from V and 10 bases from J, the gap between germline ends came to 12 bases. The CDR3 loop spans 12 amino acids. The CDR3 DNA follows: TGTGCCAGCAGCTTTCACCCCGAGGGAGCTTTCTTT. Translating it yields CASSFHPEGAFF. The variable domain in full, completed from reference TRBV5-5 and TRBJ1-1, reads DAGVTQSPTHLIKTRGQQVTLRCSPISGHKSVSWYQQVLGQGPQFIFQYYEKEERGRGNFPDRFSARQFPNYSSELNVNALLLGDSALYLCASSFHPEGAFFGQGTRLTVV.

V is TRBV4-1 and J is TRBJ2-1; TRBD2 is a possible D gene (6 bases). The length of the CDR3 is 15 residues. Trimming removed 5 bases at V and 5 bases at J, with 16 bases between. The germline V gene encodes CDR1 MGHRA and CDR2 YSYEKL. CDR3: CASSSPREPNNEQFF. CDR3 coding DNA: TGCGCCAGCAGCTCCCCCCGGGAGCCCAACAATGAGCAGTTCTTC.

The chain employs TRBV5-1 and TRBJ1-4; a weak D match, TRBD1 (6 bases). Germline assignment: CDR1 SGHRS and CDR2 YFSETQ. There are 16 residues in the CDR3. Trimming stripped 7 bases from V and 8 bases from J, with 24 bases between. As DNA, the CDR3 is TGCGCCAGCTCGATTTCCCGGGTTAACAGGGACGAAAAACTGTTTTTT. Encoded protein: CASSISRVNRDEKLFF.

The chain links TRBV18 to TRBJ2-7; D perhaps matches TRBD1 (6 bases). Trimming cost V 2 bases and J 6 bases, with 14 bases left between them. The germline gives CDR1 KGHSH, CDR2 LQKENI. CDR3 length equals 14 residues. CDR3 bases: TGTGCCAGCTCACCAAGTAAGGGGGTGGGCGAGCAGTACGTC. Its translation is CASSPSKGVGEQYV.

The chain links TRBV7-9 to TRBJ2-1; no clear D. The CDR3 runs 11 residues. V gave up 2 bases and J gave up 7 bases, with 3 bases separating them. CDR1 is SEHNR, CDR2 FQNEAQ, per germline (reference sequence). The CDR3 reads CASSLRNEQFF. DNA for the CDR3: TGTGCCAGCAGCTTACGGAATGAGCAGTTCTTC.

The chain is built from TRBV24-1 and TRBJ1-2; 7 bases align to TRBD1. The CDR3 has 14 amino acids. Germline CDR1 reads KGHDR; CDR2 reads SFDVKD. V shed 3 bases and J 2 bases; nucleotides not matched to a gene: 2. The CDR3 DNA sequence: TGTGCCACCAGTGATGCGACAGGGAACTATGGCTACACCTTC. It encodes CATSDATGNYGYTF.

This clone turned up a few times. This sequence joins TRBV4-3 and TRBJ2-3; tentative D call: TRBD2 (5 bases). Deletions cut 1 base from V and 0 bases from J, with 5 bases between. The CDR3 has 14 residues. The germline V gene encodes CDR1 LGHNA and CDR2 YSLEER. The CDR3 coding sequence is TGCGCCAGCAGCCAAGCGGGGAGCACAGATACGCAGTATTTT. Amino acid sequence: CASSQAGSTDTQYF.

A remark on this clone: Since a much larger clone is just one base distant, this may be a read error. V usage is TRBV27 and J usage is TRBJ1-2, with 8 bases lining up with TRBD1. V shed 6 bases and J 0 bases; nucleotides not matched to a gene: 3. Germline V gene data show CDR1 as MNHEY and CDR2 as SMNVEV (reference sequence). This CDR3 spans 14 amino acids. The CDR3 nucleotides read TGTGCCAGCAGGGGGACAGGAGCTAACTATGGCTACACCTTC. It codes for CASRGTGANYGYTF.

The chain links TRBV5-1 to TRBJ1-2; D ambiguous. The CDR3 totals 15 residues. The germline V gene has CDR1 SGHRS and CDR2 YFSETQ. V was pared by 0 bases and J by 0 bases, with 9 bases between. The CDR3 here is CASSLDGRTNYGYTF. The CDR3 DNA reads as TGCGCCAGCAGCTTGGACGGCAGGACTAACTATGGCTACACCTTC.

This clone was seen just once. The rearrangement joins TRBV29-1 to TRBJ1-1; TRBD1 agrees at 8 bases. Looked up from germline, CDR1 is SQVTM and CDR2 is ANQGSEA. Losses at the gene ends were 5 bases for V and 4 bases for J; bases not matched to a gene: 6. This CDR3 has 13 amino acids. The CDR3 nucleotides read TGCAGCGTTCGAACAGGGGGGTCCACTGAAGCTTTCTTT. This sequence encodes CSVRTGGSTEAFF.

J is TRBJ1-2 and V is TRBV19, with TRBD1 as a possible D gene (5 bases). The CDR3 is 15 amino acids. In germline, CDR1 is LNHDA, CDR2 SQIVND (reference sequence). The V and J ends lost 4 bases and 4 bases respectively, with 16 bases between them. The CDR3 sequence: CASSTLGTGGYGYTF. The CDR3 coding sequence is TGTGCCAGTAGTACCCTAGGGACGGGGGGCTATGGCTACACCTTC.

V and J are TRBV28 and TRBJ1-5; D is possibly TRBD1 (6 bases). The CDR3 runs to 12 residues. The V and J ends lost 10 bases and 7 bases respectively, with 14 bases between them. Germline V lookup: CDR1 MDHEN, CDR2 SYDVKM. The CDR3 sequence is CAITGRGQPQHF. In DNA, the CDR3 is TGTGCCATTACAGGGCGGGGGCAGCCCCAGCATTTT.

This clone appeared a few times. The V call is TRBV18, the J call TRBJ1-4; D gene unclear. Germline loops: CDR1 KGHSH, CDR2 LQKENI. V was shortened by 4 bases and J by 2 bases, with 8 bases between the two germline ends. The CDR3 spans 14 residues. The CDR3 loop reads CASSLRGTNEKLFF. The DNA for the CDR3 is TGTGCCAGCTCACTACGAGGTACTAATGAAAAACTGTTTTTT.

This clone was detected only once. This chain uses TRBV6-2 or TRBV6-3 with TRBJ1-1, with 8 bases aligning to TRBD1. J gave up 12 bases and V 2 bases, and 5 bases lay outside the gene matches. CDR3 length: 12 amino acids. The germline V gene has CDR1 MNHEY and CDR2 SVGEGT. CDR3 protein: CASSYPNRGTFF. In DNA, the CDR3 is TGTGCCAGCAGTTACCCCAACAGGGGGACTTTCTTT.

The sample holds one count of this clone. The genes are TRBV7-2 and TRBJ2-1; possibly TRBD1 for D (6 bases). This CDR3 has 17 amino acids. V dropped 3 bases and J dropped 8 bases, with 23 bases sitting between them. CDR1 is SGHTA, CDR2 FQGNSA, per germline. As DNA, the CDR3 is TGTGCCAGCAGCTTTCTAGGGACAATAATTCAAAGGGATGAGCAGTTCTTC. This gives the protein CASSFLGTIIQRDEQFF.

The chain joins TRBV5-1 to TRBJ1-6, with 9 nucleotides matching TRBD1. Germline CDR1 SGHRS, CDR2 YFSETQ. CDR3 size: 17 residues. V was pared by 5 bases and J by 6 bases, with 12 bases of the junction left unmatched. The CDR3 spells CASRGAGQGPSNSPLHF. The CDR3 region has the DNA TGCGCCAGCAGGGGGGCCGGACAGGGGCCGTCTAATTCACCCCTCCACTTT.